Reported below is one T cell receptor beta chain. From blood CD8+ and CD4+ T cells, the TCR beta chain was sequenced. TEMRA cells were enriched by FACS, and CD4+ and CD8+ T cells were negatively isolated. Germline assignment: CDR1 SNHLY and CDR2 FYNNEI. V gave up 8 bases and J gave up 2 bases; unmatched junction bases: 6. The CDR3 totals 14 residues. The record originates from a study of CD8 T cells in Susac syndrome. RNA, at about 0.5 to 1 ug, was reverse transcribed with random hexamers. The amplification used immunoSEQ multiplex PCR on TCR beta CDR3; it spanned 54 Vbeta and 13 Jbeta. TCRdb used MiXCR to reprocess the immunoSEQ multiplex PCR reads, holding one entry per CDR3 protein. The repertoire holds around 180,000 distinct CDR3 sequences, approximately 96% seen once, with approximately 0.1% in the top ten.

Sequencing was done on a sample of CD4+ T cells from PBMCs. J is TRBJ2-7 and V is TRBV2, with 10 bases matching TRBD2. The TCR originated in a human donor with multiple sclerosis. The CDR3 protein is CASGGTSGAYEQYF. DNA for the CDR3: TGTGCCAGCGGAGGAACTAGCGGGGCCTACGAGCAGTACTTC.